One sample yielded the 31 T cell receptor beta chains listed below, sequenced in a study of blood T cells in healthy people across ages (dated by TCRdb to between 2014 and 2017). Library prep was done by 5' RACE. The sequencer was an Illumina HiSeq 2500. The second PCR ran for about 7 to 11 cycles and used a J-beta primer mix along with a sample-barcoded 5' primer. Using fastp trimming at Q25 and MiXCR clonotype assembly, TCRdb reanalyzed the public sequencing data and kept in-frame beta chains. Every entry covers one CDR3 protein and lists the most common genes and DNA from its rows. Here the sample has approximately 790,000 distinct CDR3 sequences; about 59% occur a single time. The ten largest clones take up 25% to 30% of the sample. Input material: blood. Receptors originate from a man aged 30-40 years in good health.

J is TRBJ2-6 and V is TRBV6-1, with a weak D call TRBD1 (5 bases). CDR1 and CDR2 (germline): MNHNS, SASEGT. The CDR3 covers 16 residues. V lost 8 bases to trimming and J lost 0 bases, with 14 bases between them. CDR3 in DNA: TGTGCCAGCCCCAGAACAGGTAACTCTGGGGCCAACGTCCTGACTTTC. As protein: CASPRTGNSGANVLTF.

The chain has TRBV29-1 and TRBJ1-4, with TRBD1 identical over 8 bases. V dropped 4 bases and J dropped 0; count of bases not matched to a gene: 7. This CDR3 region has 16 residues. Looked up from germline, CDR1 is SQVTM and CDR2 is ANQGSEA. The CDR3 DNA sequence: TGCAGCGTTGGAGGGGGACAGGCCACAACTAATGAAAAACTGTTTTTT. Its protein is CSVGGGQATTNEKLFF.

The chain links TRBV9 to TRBJ2-3, with no clear D. Germline CDR1 and CDR2: SGDLS and YYNGEE. The CDR3 covers 14 residues. V gave up 4 bases and J gave up 5 bases, with 14 bases separating them. This CDR3 reads CASSRGSVQDTQYF. The CDR3 DNA reads TGTGCCAGCAGCCGCGGATCCGTACAAGATACGCAGTATTTT.

There are a few counts of this clonotype. J is TRBJ2-3 and V is TRBV20-1; 7 bases match TRBD2. CDR1 DFQATT and CDR2 SNEGSKA come from the germline V gene (reference sequence). The CDR3 has 15 amino acids. V lost 4 bases, J lost 1 base, and 8 bases stayed unmatched. CDR3 bases: TGCAGTGCTATAGGTGGGGGGGTGGGCACAGATACGCAGTATTTT. Translated, it gives CSAIGGGVGTDTQYF.

The chain has TRBV30 and TRBJ1-6; 9 bases align to TRBD1. V lost 1 base, J lost 6 bases, and 1 base stayed unmatched. Germline-derived CDR1 and CDR2 are GTSNPN and SVGIG (reference sequence). The CDR3 covers 14 residues. CDR3 in DNA: TGTGCCTGGAGTGGGACAGGGGTTAATTCACCCCTCCACTTT. Its protein product is CAWSGTGVNSPLHF. The full variable domain, with the rest looked up from reference TRBV30 and TRBJ1-6, is SQTIHQWPATLVQPVGSPLSLECTVEGTSNPNLYWYRQAAGRGLQLLFYSVGIGQISSEVPQNLSASRPQDRQFILSSKKLLLSDSGFYLCAWSGTGVNSPLHFGNGTRLTVT.

The gene calls are TRBV7-9 and TRBJ2-7; 7 bases line up with TRBD1. Germline trimming cut 4 bases from V and 3 bases from J; bases unmatched to any gene: 12. Looked up from germline, CDR1 is SEHNR and CDR2 is FQNEAQ (reference sequence). The CDR3 is 16 residues long. This CDR3 is CASSSAGTVGHYEQYF. DNA for the CDR3: TGTGCCAGCAGCTCTGCCGGGACAGTCGGACACTACGAGCAGTACTTC.

CDR3 protein: CASRRDRGPTEAFF. Here the CDR3 DNA reads TGTGCCAGCAGGCGGGACAGGGGGCCAACTGAAGCTTTCTTT. This chain joins TRBV27 and TRBJ1-1, with TRBD1 matching 12 bases. V shed 6 bases, J shed 5 bases, and the junction held 4 bases outside the gene matches. The CDR3 loop spans 14 amino acids. Germline CDR1 is MNHEY and CDR2 is SMNVEV (reference sequence).

This clonotype was seen more than once but under ten times. In DNA, the CDR3 is TGCAGTGCTGAACTTGGCCAAGAGACCCAGTACTTC. Protein product: CSAELGQETQYF. V usage is TRBV20-1 and J usage is TRBJ2-5; D is ambiguous. There are 12 residues in the CDR3. Germline V CDR1 and CDR2: DFQATT, SNEGSKA (reference sequence). V was trimmed by 5 bases and J by 1 base, leaving 8 bases between them.

The gene calls are TRBV18 and TRBJ1-1; D might be TRBD1 (5 bases). The CDR3 runs to 17 residues. Germline CDR1 is KGHSH and CDR2 is LQKENI. V lost 2 bases and J 2 bases, leaving 18 bases between the germline ends. The CDR3 reads CASSPIRVTGLNTEAFF. CDR3 coding DNA: TGTGCCAGCTCACCAATACGCGTAACGGGGCTCAACACTGAAGCTTTCTTT.

The genes are TRBV7-2 and TRBJ2-7; 7 nucleotides line up with TRBD1. This CDR3 contains 15 residues. V was clipped by 3 bases and J by 1 base; unmatched bases: 6. Germline V CDR1 and CDR2: SGHTA, FQGNSA. CDR3 sequence: CASSFEPRGSYEQYF. CDR3 bases: TGTGCCAGCAGCTTTGAGCCCAGGGGGTCCTACGAGCAGTACTTC.

J is TRBJ2-1 and V is TRBV5-1, with D perhaps matching TRBD1 (7 bases). V lost 4 bases to trimming and J lost 4 bases, with 12 bases between them. The CDR3 length is 14 residues. Germline CDR1 and CDR2: SGHRS and YFSETQ. As DNA, the CDR3 is TGCGCCAGCAGCCCCGCGGGACAGTACAATGAGCAGTTCTTC. It codes for CASSPAGQYNEQFF.

The CDR3 nucleotides are TGTGCCAGCAGCGTAGGCGGGGGGGCCCAGTTCTTC. Protein: CASSVGGGAQFF. This rearrangement joins TRBV9 to TRBJ2-1; 9 nucleotides line up with TRBD2. Germline CDR1 and CDR2: SGDLS and YYNGEE. The V segment lost 0 bases and the J segment 13 bases; nucleotides outside the gene matches: 2. CDR3 length equals 12 residues.

The CDR3 protein is CASSPNGDEQYF. CDR3 coding DNA: TGTGCCAGCAGCCCCAATGGAGACGAGCAGTACTTC. The rearrangement joins TRBV7-2 to TRBJ2-7; no clear D. The germline CDR1 and CDR2 sequences are SGHTA and FQGNSA. The length of the CDR3 is 12 residues. V lost 5 bases and J lost 5, with 10 bases in between.

The table lists this clonotype with a few counts. DNA for the CDR3: TGCAGCGTTAGTGGGGAGACCCAGTACTTC. As protein: CSVSGETQYF. The genes are TRBV29-1 and TRBJ2-5; D is unclear. The length of the CDR3 is 10 residues. The V end was cut by 5 bases, the J end by 5 bases, with 6 bases between. The germline V gene encodes CDR1 SQVTM and CDR2 ANQGSEA.

This CDR3 is CASSPGQGVSEAFF. CDR3 DNA sequence: TGTGCCAGCTCACCAGGACAGGGGGTCTCTGAAGCTTTCTTT. The chain links TRBV18 to TRBJ1-1; 10 nucleotides match TRBD1. The V gene's germline CDR1 is KGHSH and CDR2 LQKENI. V shed 2 bases and J 6 bases; nucleotides not matched to a gene: 3. The CDR3 has 14 residues.

This clonotype has only a few counts. The chain joins TRBV9 to TRBJ2-5, with a weak D call TRBD2 (6 bases). V lost 0 bases, J lost 0 bases, and 9 bases lay in between. Germline lookup yields CDR1 SGDLS and CDR2 YYNGEE. The CDR3 loop spans 15 amino acids. The CDR3 nucleotides are TGTGCCAGCAGCGTAGGGGGAGGTTACCAAGAGACCCAGTACTTC. It translates to CASSVGGGYQETQYF.

The chain has TRBV29-1 and TRBJ1-2, with D possibly matching TRBD1 (6 bases). Germline CDR1 is SQVTM and CDR2 is ANQGSEA. The CDR3 covers 13 residues. Trimming pared 4 bases from V and 3 bases from J, leaving 12 bases between. The CDR3 protein is CSVGGPRDYGYTF. CDR3 bases: TGCAGCGTTGGGGGGCCGAGGGACTATGGCTACACCTTC.

The chain carries TRBV4-3 and TRBJ2-7; TRBD2 is a possible D gene (6 bases). Germline CDR1 reads LGHNA; CDR2 reads YSLEER. Trimming left V 0 bases short and J 7 bases short, with 22 bases between. The CDR3 has 17 amino acids. CDR3 sequence reads: CASSQEFRGLGVGEQYF. As DNA, the CDR3 is TGCGCCAGCAGCCAAGAGTTTAGGGGACTGGGGGTGGGTGAGCAGTACTTC.

This rearrangement joins TRBV28 to TRBJ2-3; 9 positions match TRBD2. V lost 3 bases, J lost 5 bases, and 9 bases stayed unmatched. Germline CDR1 MDHEN, CDR2 SYDVKM. CDR3 length: 16 amino acids. This chain's CDR3 is CASSFTFAGGLDTQYF. The CDR3 nucleotides read TGTGCCAGCAGTTTCACGTTTGCGGGGGGGTTAGATACGCAGTATTTT.

The V call is TRBV28, the J call TRBJ2-5; 7 bases map to TRBD2. In germline, CDR1 is MDHEN, CDR2 SYDVKM. The CDR3 is made up of 14 amino acids. With V trimmed by 8 bases and J by 3 bases, 9 bases remained unmatched. The CDR3 here is CASWLGGSEETQYF. The DNA of the CDR3 is TGTGCCAGCTGGCTCGGGGGGTCAGAAGAGACCCAGTACTTC. Complete variable domain (other parts from reference TRBV28 and TRBJ2-5): DVKVTQSSRYLVKRTGEKVFLECVQDMDHENMFWYRQDPGLGLRLIYFSYDVKMKEKGDIPEGYSVSREKKERFSLILESASTNQTSMYLCASWLGGSEETQYFGPGTRLLVL.

V usage is TRBV7-2 and J usage is TRBJ2-2, with TRBD1 matching over 7 bases. The CDR3 is made up of 17 amino acids. The trim removed 1 base at V and 1 base at J, leaving 6 bases unmatched. Germline V gene sequence: CDR1 SGHTA, CDR2 FQGNSA. The DNA of the CDR3 is TGTGCCAGCAGCTTAGAGGTGCACAGGGGGAACACCGGGGAGCTGTTTTTT. It specifies CASSLEVHRGNTGELFF.

This clonotype was counted once. CDR3 residues: CASSPARAKNIQYF. CDR3 DNA: TGTGCCAGCAGCCCTGCTAGAGCCAAAAACATTCAGTACTTC. This sequence joins TRBV7-2 and TRBJ2-4, with D unclear. CDR1 and CDR2 (germline): SGHTA, FQGNSA. The CDR3 extends over 14 amino acids. The germline V and J ends were trimmed by 5 bases and 0 bases, with 8 bases remaining between them.

The chain uses TRBV4-3 and TRBJ2-3, with a possible D match to TRBD1 (7 bases). The V end was cut by 2 bases, the J end by 3 bases, with 18 bases between. The CDR3 sequence is 17 residues long. Germline V gives CDR1 LGHNA, CDR2 YSLEER. The CDR3 sequence: CASSQNPAGGRTDTQYF. DNA for the CDR3: TGCGCCAGCAGCCAAAACCCTGCAGGGGGGCGGACAGATACGCAGTATTTT.

This clonotype was observed a few times. The rearrangement uses TRBV6-5 and TRBJ1-5; 11 bases fit TRBD1. The J segment lost 7 bases and the V segment lost 6 bases, leaving 11 bases of the junction unmatched. CDR3 length: 16 residues. Germline V lookup: CDR1 MNHEY, CDR2 SVGAGI. CDR3 amino acids: CASRGKDRGRLQPQHF. CDR3 nucleotide sequence: TGTGCCAGCAGGGGTAAGGACAGGGGGCGTCTACAGCCCCAGCATTTT.

This chain joins TRBV6-5 and TRBJ2-7; D perhaps matches TRBD1 (5 bases). Trimming pared 0 bases from V and 6 bases from J, leaving 12 bases between. There are 14 residues in the CDR3. In germline, CDR1 is MNHEY, CDR2 SVGAGI. The CDR3 coding sequence is TGTGCCAGCAGTTACTCGAGACAGCCAGGCGAGCAGTACTTC. Its protein is CASSYSRQPGEQYF.

The rearrangement links TRBV28 to TRBJ2-1, with 14 bases matching TRBD2. V lost 2 bases, J lost 10 bases, and 7 bases stayed unmatched. Germline V CDR1 and CDR2: MDHEN, SYDVKM. This CDR3 is 16 amino acids long. The CDR3 nucleotides are TGTGCCAGCAGTTTACAGGGACTAGCGGGAGCCGGGGAGCAGTTCTTC. This gives the protein CASSLQGLAGAGEQFF.

This clonotype was seen a handful of times. The rearrangement joins TRBV27 to TRBJ2-7, with unresolved D. CDR3 length equals 14 residues. CDR1 is MNHEY and CDR2 is SMNVEV in the germline V gene (reference sequence). Trimming took 5 bases from V and 1 from J, leaving 12 bases between them. The CDR3 sequence: CASSPNSRSYEQYF. The CDR3 nucleotides read TGTGCCAGCAGTCCTAACTCGCGTTCCTACGAGCAGTACTTC.

As for this clonotype: At one end, the junction sequence differs from germline, possibly due to a read error. The J gene is TRBJ2-1, the V gene TRBV7-2; no clear D gene. The CDR3 length is 14 residues. CDR1 is SGHTA and CDR2 is FQGNSA in the germline V gene. CDR3 DNA: TGTGCTAGCAGCTTAGGAAGGGACTACAATGAGCAGTTCTTC. Its protein is CASSLGRDYNEQFF.

This chain uses TRBV9 with TRBJ2-3; 10 nucleotides match TRBD2. The CDR3 has 17 residues. V gave up 2 bases and J gave up 3 bases; unmatched junction bases: 9. Germline CDR1 reads SGDLS; CDR2 reads YYNGEE. The CDR3, as DNA: TGTGCCAGCAGCGTCACCGGGACTAGCGAAGGAACAGATACGCAGTATTTT. Translated: CASSVTGTSEGTDTQYF.

The CDR3 DNA sequence: TGTGCCAGCAGCGTAATGAGGGGGAAGGATGGCTACACCTTC. It yields the protein CASSVMRGKDGYTF. The chain links TRBV9 to TRBJ1-2; the D gene is possibly TRBD1 (6 bases). CDR1 and CDR2 from the germline V gene are SGDLS and YYNGEE. This CDR3 region has 14 residues. The ends were cut back, 1 base at V and 6 bases at J, with 13 bases in the middle.

This clonotype was detected only a few times. This rearrangement joins TRBV4-1 to TRBJ1-1; 8 nucleotides line up with TRBD1. Germline CDR1 reads MGHRA; CDR2 reads YSYEKL. Trimming took 7 bases from V and 1 from J; bases not matched to a gene: 5. This CDR3 comprises 14 residues. CDR3 bases: TGCGCCAGCAATCTCGGGACAGGGAACACTGAAGCTTTCTTT. This encodes CASNLGTGNTEAFF.